These 25 T cell receptor beta chains were all obtained from the same sample, sequenced in a study of beta chain features in type 1 diabetes. Reverse transcription of all isolated RNA meant that expressed TCRB transcripts were sequenced. Assay: immunoSEQ multiplex PCR; the TCRdb copy retains only in-frame clones and omits some. Among under 450,000 clones listed, about 15% were seen once. Sequencing used naive CD4+ T cells from blood. These receptors all come from a man under 40 in good health.

This clone has a handful of counts. This chain connects TRBV19 to TRBJ2-2; D unresolved. V gave up 7 bases and J gave up 6 bases, with 6 bases separating them. The CDR3 has 11 amino acids. Germline V gene lookup returns CDR1 LNHDA and CDR2 SQIVND (reference sequence). The CDR3 DNA sequence: TGTGCCAGTACCTCAGCCGGGGAGCTGTTTTTT. Its translation is CASTSAGELFF.

This clone was seen a handful of times. The V call is TRBV5-1, the J call TRBJ2-3; D call uncertain. The CDR3 loop spans 14 amino acids. Germline CDR1 and CDR2: SGHRS and YFSETQ. The V end was cut by 3 bases, the J end by 4 bases, with 12 bases between. CDR3 DNA: TGCGCCAGCAGCTCCGAGACTTGGGCAGATACGCAGTATTTT. This translates into CASSSETWADTQYF. Drawing the rest from reference TRBV5-1 and TRBJ2-3, the complete variable domain is KAGVTQTPRYLIKTRGQQVTLSCSPISGHRSVSWYQQTPGQGLQFLFEYFSETQRNKGNFPGRFSGRQFSNSRSEMNVSTLELGDSALYLCASSSETWADTQYFGPGTRLTVL.

This rearrangement joins TRBV29-1 to TRBJ2-4; D is possibly TRBD2 (6 bases). Germline-derived CDR1 and CDR2 are SQVTM and ANQGSEA. The CDR3 length is 12 residues. The V and J ends lost 4 bases and 7 bases respectively, with 11 bases between them. The CDR3 reads CSVAPGVNIQYF. As DNA, the CDR3 is TGCAGCGTTGCTCCGGGGGTGAACATTCAGTACTTC.

The table lists this clone with a few counts. The V and J genes are TRBV29-1 and TRBJ1-1; 10 bases are a match to TRBD1. The J segment lost 3 bases and the V segment lost 6 bases, leaving 7 bases of the junction unmatched. The CDR3 runs to 14 residues. From germline, CDR1 is SQVTM and CDR2 ANQGSEA. CDR3 loop: CSVGWDRGYTEAFF. In nucleotides, the CDR3 is TGCAGCGTGGGTTGGGACAGGGGTTACACTGAAGCTTTCTTT.

The chain employs TRBV6-5 and TRBJ2-1; D gene unclear. This CDR3 has 13 amino acids. Germline CDR1 reads MNHEY; CDR2 reads SVGAGI. V gave up 6 bases and J gave up 6 bases, with 12 bases separating them. The CDR3 loop reads CASSLGRFNEQFF. CDR3 DNA: TGTGCCAGCAGCCTTGGACGCTTCAATGAGCAGTTCTTC.

V is TRBV27 and J is TRBJ1-1; possible D gene TRBD1, 5 bases. Trimming removed 3 bases from V and 10 bases from J, with 18 bases in between. Looked up from germline, CDR1 is MNHEY and CDR2 is SMNVEV (reference sequence). This CDR3 has 14 residues. Written as DNA, the CDR3 is TGTGCCAGCAGTTTCTCATGGACGGGACGGGGAGCTTTCTTT. It specifies CASSFSWTGRGAFF.

This clone turned up a few times. J is TRBJ2-1 and V is TRBV4-3; 14 positions match TRBD2. The CDR3 length is 14 residues. V shed 2 bases and J 15 bases; nucleotides not matched to a gene: 6. Germline V gene data show CDR1 as LGHNA and CDR2 as YSLEER. The CDR3 DNA reads TGCGCCAGCAGCCAATTCGGACTAGCGGGAGGTCCGTTCTTC. Encoded protein: CASSQFGLAGGPFF.

The chain uses TRBV5-4 and TRBJ2-1; tentative D call: TRBD2 (5 bases). Trimming took 6 bases from V and 4 from J, leaving 11 bases between them. CDR1 and CDR2 (germline): SGHNT, YYREEE (reference sequence). This CDR3 contains 13 residues. The CDR3: CASTTGMYNEQFF. For the CDR3, the DNA is TGTGCCAGCACCACCGGGATGTACAATGAGCAGTTCTTC.

The rearrangement links TRBV6-5 to TRBJ2-1; 9 nucleotides align to TRBD2. There are 16 residues in the CDR3. The V gene end was trimmed by 2 bases and the J gene end by 7 bases; junction bases not matched to a gene: 9. CDR1 MNHEY and CDR2 SVGAGI come from the germline V gene. CDR3 coding DNA: TGTGCCAGCAGTTACACTGCGGGAGGGCCGGTTAATGAGCAGTTCTTC. Translation gives CASSYTAGGPVNEQFF.

The chain couples TRBV7-2 to TRBJ2-5; TRBD1 matches at 7 bases. Germline lookup yields CDR1 SGHTA and CDR2 FQGNSA. This CDR3 has 13 residues. With 6 bases clipped from V and 5 bases from J, the junction kept 6 bases outside the gene matches. CDR3 in amino acids: CASSRDREETQYF. The DNA of the CDR3 is TGTGCCAGCAGTCGAGACAGGGAGGAGACCCAGTACTTC. The full variable domain, rest sourced from reference TRBV7-2 and TRBJ2-5, is GAGVSQSPSNKVTEKGKDVELRCDPISGHTALYWYRQSLGQGLEFLIYFQGNSAPDKSGLPSDRFSAERTGGSVSTLTIQRTQQEDSAVYLCASSRDREETQYFGPGTRLLVL.

V gene TRBV13 combines with J gene TRBJ2-5; TRBD1 matches 7 bases. V shed 0 bases and J 0 bases; nucleotides not matched to a gene: 10. This CDR3 contains 18 residues. Germline CDR1 is PRHDT and CDR2 is FYEKMQ (reference sequence). The CDR3 coding sequence is TGTGCCAGCAGCTTAGGCTCAGGACAGGTCGATTACCAAGAGACCCAGTACTTC. Protein product: CASSLGSGQVDYQETQYF. The full variable domain, rest sourced from reference TRBV13 and TRBJ2-5, is AAGVIQSPRHLIKEKRETATLKCYPIPRHDTVYWYQQGPGQDPQFLISFYEKMQSDKGSIPDRFSAQQFSDYHSELNMSSLELGDSALYFCASSLGSGQVDYQETQYFGPGTRLLVL.

This rearrangement joins TRBV6-5 to TRBJ2-7; D might be TRBD1 or TRBD2, each matching 5 bases. From germline, CDR1 is MNHEY and CDR2 SVGAGI. Trimming pared 5 bases from V and 2 bases from J, leaving 16 bases between. The CDR3 is 15 amino acids. CDR3 in DNA: TGTGCCAGCAGTGCCGTGAGGGGTATCACCTACGAGCAGTACTTC. It codes for CASSAVRGITYEQYF.

A few counts support this clone. The chain joins TRBV29-1 to TRBJ2-3; 7 nucleotides line up with TRBD1. Trimming took 3 bases from V and 0 from J; bases not matched to a gene: 3. This CDR3 spans 14 amino acids. Germline V lookup: CDR1 SQVTM, CDR2 ANQGSEA. CDR3 loop: CSVDGTASTDTQYF. CDR3 nucleotide sequence: TGCAGCGTTGACGGGACAGCTAGCACAGATACGCAGTATTTT.

There are a few counts of this clone. J is TRBJ2-1 and V is TRBV7-8; D is ambiguous. V lost 4 bases and J lost 8, with 21 bases in between. The CDR3 is made up of 16 amino acids. Germline loops: CDR1 SGHVS, CDR2 FQNEAQ. The DNA of the CDR3 is TGTGCCAGCAGCTCACTACTAAAAACAACTGATGATGAGCAGTTCTTC. Translated, it gives CASSSLLKTTDDEQFF.

The genes are TRBV9 and TRBJ2-5; TRBD2 matches 11 bases. V shed 0 bases and J 1 base; nucleotides not matched to a gene: 2. CDR1 and CDR2 from the germline V gene are SGDLS and YYNGEE. This CDR3 spans 16 amino acids. CDR3: CASSVASGRPQETQYF. CDR3 nucleotide sequence: TGTGCCAGCAGCGTAGCTAGCGGGAGGCCCCAAGAGACCCAGTACTTC.

This clone was recorded a few times. The chain recombines TRBV9 with TRBJ2-2; 11 bases map to TRBD2. Unmatched junction bases numbered 1, after V lost 5 bases and J lost 1 base. Germline values: CDR1 SGDLS, CDR2 YYNGEE. CDR3 length equals 15 residues. The CDR3 region is CASSGTSGNTGELFF. The CDR3, as DNA: TGTGCCAGCAGTGGGACTAGCGGGAACACCGGGGAGCTGTTTTTT.

In its sample, this clone was seen a few times. This chain connects TRBV5-1 to TRBJ2-3, with D possibly being TRBD2 (5 bases). V was shortened by 0 bases and J by 2 bases, with 10 bases between the two germline ends. Germline loops: CDR1 SGHRS, CDR2 YFSETQ. The CDR3 is 15 residues long. CDR3: CASSLASAVTDTQYF. CDR3 DNA: TGCGCCAGCAGCTTGGCCTCAGCGGTCACAGATACGCAGTATTTT.

This clone has more than one count but fewer than ten. This rearrangement joins TRBV6-5 to TRBJ2-5, with D tentatively TRBD1 (6 bases). Trimming left V 2 bases short and J 0 bases short, with 13 bases between. CDR3 length: 16 amino acids. Germline V gene data show CDR1 as MNHEY and CDR2 as SVGAGI. The CDR3 region has the DNA TGTGCCAGCAGTTACCTCAATCAGGGGAACCAAGAGACCCAGTACTTC. Translating it yields CASSYLNQGNQETQYF.

The chain is built from TRBV6-1 and TRBJ2-3; maybe TRBD1 (6 bases). This CDR3 has 17 residues. Per germline, CDR1 MNHNS and CDR2 SASEGT. The V gene lost 1 base and the J gene lost 0 bases, with 14 bases spanning the gap. CDR3 in DNA: TGTGCCAGCAGTGAAGTCTACAGGGCCGCTAGCACAGATACGCAGTATTTT. Protein sequence: CASSEVYRAASTDTQYF.

This chain connects TRBV9 to TRBJ2-2; D gene ambiguous. Germline CDR1 is SGDLS and CDR2 is YYNGEE. This CDR3 is built from 15 residues. Deletions cut 4 bases from V and 0 bases from J, with 10 bases between. The CDR3 here is CASSYDIANTGELFF. In DNA form, the CDR3 reads TGTGCCAGCAGCTATGACATCGCGAACACCGGGGAGCTGTTTTTT.

V gene TRBV10-3 combines with J gene TRBJ2-1; 11 bases match TRBD1. Germline V lookup: CDR1 ENHRY, CDR2 SYGVKD. V was clipped by 0 bases and J by 7 bases; unmatched bases: 5. The CDR3 extends over 16 amino acids. The CDR3 protein is CAISESWTGGRNEQFF. CDR3 DNA sequence: TGTGCCATCAGTGAGTCGTGGACAGGGGGCAGGAATGAGCAGTTCTTC.

A few counts support this clone. The V and J genes are TRBV4-3 and TRBJ2-4; 8 nucleotides agree with TRBD1. With V trimmed by 0 bases and J by 0 bases, 16 bases remained unmatched. Per the germline V gene, CDR1 is LGHNA and CDR2 is YSLEER. The CDR3 has 21 amino acids. CDR3 sequence reads: CASSQDVDRGFDILAKNIQYF. CDR3 DNA sequence: TGCGCCAGCAGCCAAGATGTAGACAGGGGTTTTGATATACTAGCCAAAAACATTCAGTACTTC.

This clone was seen many times. The V call is TRBV29-1, the J call TRBJ2-7; a weak D match, TRBD1 (6 bases). The CDR3 consists of 13 residues. Germline values: CDR1 SQVTM, CDR2 ANQGSEA. Trimming stripped 3 bases from V and 7 bases from J, with 16 bases between. The CDR3 sequence is CSVEAPIQGEQYF. Written as DNA, the CDR3 is TGCAGCGTTGAGGCCCCTATCCAGGGGGAGCAGTACTTC.

This clone was seen only a few times. The chain combines TRBV19 with TRBJ2-5; weak D call: TRBD2 (6 bases). Germline CDR1 reads LNHDA; CDR2 reads SQIVND (reference sequence). Trimming removed 1 base at V and 3 bases at J, with 9 bases between. The CDR3 length is 14 residues. The CDR3 loop is CASSIVGGEETQYF. As DNA, the CDR3 is TGTGCCAGTAGTATAGTGGGCGGGGAAGAGACCCAGTACTTC.

As regards this clone: The junction differs from germline at one of its ends, possibly a read error. The chain uses TRBV11-2 and TRBJ2-4, with 7 bases fitting TRBD1. The CDR3 loop spans 19 amino acids. Germline-derived CDR1 and CDR2 are SGHAT and FQNNGV. CDR3 DNA: TGTGCCAGCATCTTATTCGGACAGGTCGATTTACTAGCCAAAAACATTCAGTACTTC. It yields the protein CASILFGQVDLLAKNIQYF.